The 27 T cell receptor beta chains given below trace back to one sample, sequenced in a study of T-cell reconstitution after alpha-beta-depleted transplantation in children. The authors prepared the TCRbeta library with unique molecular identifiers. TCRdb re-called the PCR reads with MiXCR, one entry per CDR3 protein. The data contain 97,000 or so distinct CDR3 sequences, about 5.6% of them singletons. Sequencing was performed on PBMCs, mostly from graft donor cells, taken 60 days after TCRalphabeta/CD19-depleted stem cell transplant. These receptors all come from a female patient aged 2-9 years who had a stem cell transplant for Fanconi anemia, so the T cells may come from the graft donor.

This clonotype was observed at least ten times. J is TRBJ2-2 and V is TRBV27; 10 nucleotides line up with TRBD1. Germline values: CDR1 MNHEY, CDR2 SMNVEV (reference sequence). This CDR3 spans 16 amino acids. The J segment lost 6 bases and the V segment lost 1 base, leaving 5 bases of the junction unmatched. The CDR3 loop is CASSLWGQGFPGELFF. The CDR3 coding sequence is TGTGCCAGCAGTTTATGGGGACAGGGGTTCCCCGGGGAGCTGTTTTTT.

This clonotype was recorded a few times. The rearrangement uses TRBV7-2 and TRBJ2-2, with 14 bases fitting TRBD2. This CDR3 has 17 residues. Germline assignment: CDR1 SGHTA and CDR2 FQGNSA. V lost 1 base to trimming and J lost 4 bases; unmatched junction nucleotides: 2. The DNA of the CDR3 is TGTGCCAGCAGCTTAGTGGGACTAGCGGGAGCCACCGGGGAGCTGTTTTTT. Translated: CASSLVGLAGATGELFF.

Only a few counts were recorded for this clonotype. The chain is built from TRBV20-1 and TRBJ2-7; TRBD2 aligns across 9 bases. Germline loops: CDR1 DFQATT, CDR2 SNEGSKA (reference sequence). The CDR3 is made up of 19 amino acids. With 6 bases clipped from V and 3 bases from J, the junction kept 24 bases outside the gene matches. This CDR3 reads CSAYKLAGTSSERGYEQYF. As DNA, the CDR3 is TGCAGTGCATATAAATTAGCGGGGACTAGCAGCGAGCGGGGCTACGAGCAGTACTTC.

CDR3 protein: CAISGGSGRSSYEQYF. The CDR3 nucleotides read TGTGCCATCAGTGGCGGTAGCGGGAGGAGCTCCTACGAGCAGTACTTC. The chain combines TRBV10-3 with TRBJ2-7; the match to TRBD2 covers 10 bases. The CDR3 sequence is 16 residues long. Germline trimming cut 4 bases from V and 0 bases from J; bases unmatched to any gene: 6. Germline CDR1 reads ENHRY; CDR2 reads SYGVKD.

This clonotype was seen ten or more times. The CDR3 region is CASWSLSGGASTDTQYF. As DNA, the CDR3 is TGTGCCAGCTGGTCCCTCAGCGGGGGGGCTAGTACAGATACGCAGTATTTT. This chain uses TRBV7-8 with TRBJ2-3; TRBD2 agrees at 10 bases. The J segment lost 3 bases and the V segment lost 8 bases, leaving 14 bases of the junction unmatched. Germline CDR1 reads SGHVS; CDR2 reads FQNEAQ. This CDR3 has 17 amino acids.

CDR3: CASTTRQGDRNIQYF. Here the CDR3 DNA reads TGTGCCAGCACCACCCGACAGGGGGATCGGAACATTCAGTACTTC. The gene calls are TRBV7-2 and TRBJ2-4; TRBD1 agrees at 9 bases. The CDR3 is made up of 15 amino acids. V trimming: 7 bases; J trimming: 7 bases; junction bases outside the gene matches: 11. Germline loops: CDR1 SGHTA, CDR2 FQGNSA.

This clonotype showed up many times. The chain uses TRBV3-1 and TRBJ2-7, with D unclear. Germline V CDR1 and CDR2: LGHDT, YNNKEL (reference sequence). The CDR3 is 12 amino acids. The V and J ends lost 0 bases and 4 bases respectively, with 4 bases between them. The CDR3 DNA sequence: TGTGCCAGCAGCCAAGAGAGTTACGAGCAGTACTTC. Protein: CASSQESYEQYF.

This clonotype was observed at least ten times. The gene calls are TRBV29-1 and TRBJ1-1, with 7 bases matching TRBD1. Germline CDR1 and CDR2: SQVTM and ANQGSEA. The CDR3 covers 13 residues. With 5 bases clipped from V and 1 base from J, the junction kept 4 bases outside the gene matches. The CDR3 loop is CSVQGGRNTEAFF. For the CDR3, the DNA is TGCAGCGTTCAGGGGGGACGGAACACTGAAGCTTTCTTT.

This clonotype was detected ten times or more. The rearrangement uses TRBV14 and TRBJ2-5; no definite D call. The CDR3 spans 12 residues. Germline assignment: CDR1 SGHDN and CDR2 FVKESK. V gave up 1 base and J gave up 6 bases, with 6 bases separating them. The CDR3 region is CASSQARQTQYF. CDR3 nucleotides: TGTGCCAGCAGCCAAGCCAGGCAGACCCAGTACTTC.

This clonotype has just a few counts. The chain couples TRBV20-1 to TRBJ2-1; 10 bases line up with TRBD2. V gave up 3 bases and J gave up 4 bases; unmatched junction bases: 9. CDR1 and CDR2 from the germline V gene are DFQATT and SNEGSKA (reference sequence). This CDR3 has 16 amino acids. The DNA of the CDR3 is TGCAGTGCTAGCCCAATAGCGGGGGGCAAATACAATGAGCAGTTCTTC. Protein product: CSASPIAGGKYNEQFF.

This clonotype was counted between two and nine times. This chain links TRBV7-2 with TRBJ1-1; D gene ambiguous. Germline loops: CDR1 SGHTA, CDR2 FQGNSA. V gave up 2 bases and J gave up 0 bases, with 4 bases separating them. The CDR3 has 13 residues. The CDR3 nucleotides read TGTGCCAGCAGCTTACACATGAACACTGAAGCTTTCTTT. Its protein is CASSLHMNTEAFF.

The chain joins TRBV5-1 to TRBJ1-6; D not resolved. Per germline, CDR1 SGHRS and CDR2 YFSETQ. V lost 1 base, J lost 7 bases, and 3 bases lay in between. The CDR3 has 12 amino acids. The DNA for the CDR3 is TGCGCCAGCAGCTTGTTGAATTCACCCCTCCACTTT. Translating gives CASSLLNSPLHF.

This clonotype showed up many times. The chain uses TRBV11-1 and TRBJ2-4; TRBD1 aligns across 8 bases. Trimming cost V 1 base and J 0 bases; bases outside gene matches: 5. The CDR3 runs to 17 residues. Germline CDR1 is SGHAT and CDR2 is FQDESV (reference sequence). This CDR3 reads CASSLGQGTVAKNIQYF. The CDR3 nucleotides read TGTGCCAGCAGCTTAGGACAGGGGACGGTAGCCAAAAACATTCAGTACTTC.

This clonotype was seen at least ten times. For the CDR3, the DNA is TGCAGCGTCGTTCCGGGACAGGGACCCTATGGCTACACCTTC. It yields the protein CSVVPGQGPYGYTF. This sequence joins TRBV29-1 and TRBJ1-2, with TRBD1 matching over 9 bases. The length of the CDR3 is 14 residues. With 6 bases clipped from V and 4 bases from J, the junction kept 9 bases outside the gene matches. Germline CDR1 SQVTM, CDR2 ANQGSEA.

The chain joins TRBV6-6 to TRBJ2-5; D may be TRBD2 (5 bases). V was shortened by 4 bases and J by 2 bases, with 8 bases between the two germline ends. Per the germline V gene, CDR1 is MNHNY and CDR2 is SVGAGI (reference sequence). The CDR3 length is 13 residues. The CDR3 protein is CASSSREQETQYF. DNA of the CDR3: TGTGCCAGCAGTTCACGGGAACAAGAGACCCAGTACTTC.

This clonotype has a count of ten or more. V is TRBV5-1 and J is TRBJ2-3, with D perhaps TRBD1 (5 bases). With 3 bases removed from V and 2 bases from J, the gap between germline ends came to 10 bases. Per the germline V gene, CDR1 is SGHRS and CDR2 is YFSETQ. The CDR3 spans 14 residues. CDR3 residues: CASSSPGNTDTQYF. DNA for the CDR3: TGCGCCAGCAGCTCCCCAGGGAACACAGATACGCAGTATTTT.

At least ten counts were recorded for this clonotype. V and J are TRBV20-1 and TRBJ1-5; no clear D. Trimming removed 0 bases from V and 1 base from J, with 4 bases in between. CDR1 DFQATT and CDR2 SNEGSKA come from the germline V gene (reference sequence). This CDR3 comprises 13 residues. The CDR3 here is CSARDSSNQPQHF. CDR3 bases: TGCAGTGCTAGAGATTCGAGCAATCAGCCCCAGCATTTT.

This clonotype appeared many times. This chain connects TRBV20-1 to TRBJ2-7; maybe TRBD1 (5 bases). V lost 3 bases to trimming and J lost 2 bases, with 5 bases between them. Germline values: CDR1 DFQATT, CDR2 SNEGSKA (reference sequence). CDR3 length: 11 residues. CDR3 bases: TGCAGTGCTAGGGACACCTACGAGCAGTACTTC. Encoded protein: CSARDTYEQYF.

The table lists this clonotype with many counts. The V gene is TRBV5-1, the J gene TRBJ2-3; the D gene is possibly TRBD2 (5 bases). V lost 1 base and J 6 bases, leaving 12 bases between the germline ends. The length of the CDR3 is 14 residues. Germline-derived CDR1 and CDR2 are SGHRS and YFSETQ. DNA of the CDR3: TGCGCCAGCAGCTTGACACTAGTTTCGGATACGCAGTATTTT. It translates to CASSLTLVSDTQYF. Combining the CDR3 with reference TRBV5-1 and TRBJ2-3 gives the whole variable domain KAGVTQTPRYLIKTRGQQVTLSCSPISGHRSVSWYQQTPGQGLQFLFEYFSETQRNKGNFPGRFSGRQFSNSRSEMNVSTLELGDSALYLCASSLTLVSDTQYFGPGTRLTVL.

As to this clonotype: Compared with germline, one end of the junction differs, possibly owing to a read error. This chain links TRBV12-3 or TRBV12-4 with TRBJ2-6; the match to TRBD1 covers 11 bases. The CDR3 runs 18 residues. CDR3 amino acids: CAISFVGQGAGGANVLTF. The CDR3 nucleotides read TGTGCCATCAGTTTTGTTGGACAGGGGGCGGGGGGGGCCAACGTCCTGACTTTC.

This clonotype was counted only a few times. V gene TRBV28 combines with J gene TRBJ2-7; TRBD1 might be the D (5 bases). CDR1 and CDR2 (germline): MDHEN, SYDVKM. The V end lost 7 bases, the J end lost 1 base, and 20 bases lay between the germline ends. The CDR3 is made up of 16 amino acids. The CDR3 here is CASTLRPRQRSYEQYF. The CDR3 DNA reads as TGTGCCAGCACCCTTAGGCCCCGACAGAGATCCTACGAGCAGTACTTC.

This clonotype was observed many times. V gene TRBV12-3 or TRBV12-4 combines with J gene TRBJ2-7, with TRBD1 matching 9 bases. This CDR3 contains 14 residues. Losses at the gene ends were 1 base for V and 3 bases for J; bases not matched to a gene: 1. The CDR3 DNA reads TGTGCCAGCAGTTTAGGGGACAGGGTCTACGAGCAGTACTTC. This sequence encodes CASSLGDRVYEQYF.

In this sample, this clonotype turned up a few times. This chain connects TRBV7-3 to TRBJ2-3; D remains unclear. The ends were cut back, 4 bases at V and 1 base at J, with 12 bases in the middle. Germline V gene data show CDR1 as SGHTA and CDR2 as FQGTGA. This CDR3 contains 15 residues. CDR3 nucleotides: TGTGCCAGCAGCTCCCGGGCTGAGGGCACAGATACGCAGTATTTT. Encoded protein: CASSSRAEGTDTQYF.

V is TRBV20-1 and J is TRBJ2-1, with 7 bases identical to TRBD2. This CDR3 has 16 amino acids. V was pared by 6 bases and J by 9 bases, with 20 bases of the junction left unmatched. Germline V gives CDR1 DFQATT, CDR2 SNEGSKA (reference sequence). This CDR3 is CSAPNIGLEGYGEQFF. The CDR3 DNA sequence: TGCAGTGCCCCCAACATCGGACTAGAAGGTTATGGTGAGCAGTTCTTC.

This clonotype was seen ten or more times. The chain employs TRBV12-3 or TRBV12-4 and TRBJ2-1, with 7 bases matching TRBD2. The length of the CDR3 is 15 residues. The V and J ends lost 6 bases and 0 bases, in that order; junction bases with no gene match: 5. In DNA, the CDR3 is TGTGCCAGCAGGCCACGACTAGCCTCCTACAATGAGCAGTTCTTC. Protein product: CASRPRLASYNEQFF.

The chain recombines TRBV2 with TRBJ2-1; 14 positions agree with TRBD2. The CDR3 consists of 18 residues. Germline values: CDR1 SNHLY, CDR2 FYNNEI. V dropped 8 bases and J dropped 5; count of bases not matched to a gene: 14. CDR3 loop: CASCPGLAGVRANNEQFF. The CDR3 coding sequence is TGTGCCAGCTGTCCGGGACTAGCGGGAGTTCGGGCCAACAATGAGCAGTTCTTC. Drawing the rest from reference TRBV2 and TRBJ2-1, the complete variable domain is EPEVTQTPSHQVTQMGQEVILRCVPISNHLYFYWYRQILGQKVEFLVSFYNNEISEKSEIFDDQFSVERPDGSNFTLKIRSTKLEDSAMYFCASCPGLAGVRANNEQFFGPGTRLTVL.

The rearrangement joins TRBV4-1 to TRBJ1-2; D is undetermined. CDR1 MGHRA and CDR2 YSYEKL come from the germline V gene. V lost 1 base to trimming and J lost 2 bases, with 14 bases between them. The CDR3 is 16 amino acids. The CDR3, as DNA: TGCGCCAGCAGCCAAGTCGCCGCGGTTTTCAACTATGGCTACACCTTC. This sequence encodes CASSQVAAVFNYGYTF.